These 2 T cell receptor beta chains were sequenced from one sample in a study. TCRdb called the 5' RACE reads again in MiXCR, with one record for every CDR3 protein. Of about 53,000 distinct CDR3 sequences listed, 24% are singletons. The sequenced material came from tumor-infiltrating naive CD4+ T cells sorted from the breast tumor. As for subset: naive CD4+ T cells, CD4+CD45RA+CD25-. The receptors were sampled from a female donor with breast cancer.

This clonotype showed up many times. The J gene is TRBJ1-5, the V gene TRBV7-3; D not certain. Trimming removed 0 bases from V and 5 bases from J, with 5 bases in between. The germline V gene encodes CDR1 SGHTA and CDR2 FQGTGA. CDR3 length: 13 residues. The CDR3 sequence: CASSLTPDQPQHF. DNA for the CDR3: TGTGCCAGCAGCTTAACTCCGGATCAGCCCCAGCATTTT.

This clonotype was found a few times. This chain links TRBV29-1 with TRBJ1-4, with D maybe TRBD1 (6 bases). The CDR3 is 15 amino acids. The germline CDR1 and CDR2 sequences are SQVTM and ANQGSEA. V was pared by 6 bases and J by 6 bases, with 20 bases between. CDR3 protein: CSVIPAGGAYEKLFF. The DNA of the CDR3 is TGCAGCGTCATCCCGGCGGGGGGCGCTTATGAAAAACTGTTTTTT.